The 5 T cell receptor beta chains below come from one sample, sequenced in a study of blood T cell repertoires in COVID-19. Produced via immunoSEQ multiplex PCR; TCRdb's table is partial and in-frame only. The table records roughly 130,000 clones, around 80% of them present only once. The specimen sequenced was peripheral blood. The receptors were sampled from a man aged 55 to 70 with active or convalescent COVID-19.

This chain connects TRBV11-2 to TRBJ2-7; 8 bases fit TRBD1. Germline trimming cut 4 bases from V and 3 bases from J; bases unmatched to any gene: 5. This CDR3 contains 14 residues. Germline V gene lookup returns CDR1 SGHAT and CDR2 FQNNGV. The CDR3 region has the DNA TGTGCCAGCAGCTCAGGACAGGGAATCTACGAGCAGTACTTC. Protein sequence: CASSSGQGIYEQYF.

The chain recombines TRBV19 with TRBJ1-1, with D perhaps TRBD1 (5 bases). V was clipped by 5 bases and J by 1 base, with 11 bases between them. This CDR3 is 14 amino acids long. CDR1 and CDR2 (germline): LNHDA, SQIVND (reference sequence). In nucleotides, the CDR3 is TGTGCCAGTAGTGGCCGACAGCCGAACACTGAAGCTTTCTTT. The encoded protein is CASSGRQPNTEAFF.

The chain couples TRBV19 to TRBJ2-7, with D possibly being TRBD1 (6 bases). This CDR3 comprises 15 residues. The V and J ends lost 5 bases and 0 bases respectively, with 14 bases between them. Germline CDR1 and CDR2: LNHDA and SQIVND (reference sequence). The CDR3 nucleotides are TGTGCCAGTAGTCTTCGTACAGGGAGCTCCTACGAGCAGTACTTC. Protein: CASSLRTGSSYEQYF. The complete variable domain, with remaining parts taken from reference TRBV19 and TRBJ2-7, reads DGGITQSPKYLFRKEGQNVTLSCEQNLNHDAMYWYRQDPGQGLRLIYYSQIVNDFQKGDIAEGYSVSREKKESFPLTVTSAQKNPTAFYLCASSLRTGSSYEQYFGPGTRLTVT.

The J gene is TRBJ1-3, the V gene TRBV18, with 7 nucleotides matching TRBD1. V dropped 3 bases and J dropped 6; count of bases not matched to a gene: 5. Germline values: CDR1 KGHSH, CDR2 LQKENI. The CDR3 has 14 amino acids. The CDR3 loop is CASSPAGQKNTIYF. The CDR3 DNA follows: TGTGCCAGCTCACCCGCGGGACAGAAAAACACCATATATTTT.

Only a few counts were recorded for this clone. The rearrangement uses TRBV24-1 and TRBJ2-2, with 9 bases identical to TRBD2. Germline assignment: CDR1 KGHDR and CDR2 SFDVKD. The CDR3 sequence is 13 residues long. The V segment lost 4 bases and the J segment 13 bases; nucleotides outside the gene matches: 6. CDR3 sequence reads: CATSEWTSASLFF. The DNA of the CDR3 is TGTGCCACCAGTGAATGGACTAGCGCCTCGCTGTTTTTT.